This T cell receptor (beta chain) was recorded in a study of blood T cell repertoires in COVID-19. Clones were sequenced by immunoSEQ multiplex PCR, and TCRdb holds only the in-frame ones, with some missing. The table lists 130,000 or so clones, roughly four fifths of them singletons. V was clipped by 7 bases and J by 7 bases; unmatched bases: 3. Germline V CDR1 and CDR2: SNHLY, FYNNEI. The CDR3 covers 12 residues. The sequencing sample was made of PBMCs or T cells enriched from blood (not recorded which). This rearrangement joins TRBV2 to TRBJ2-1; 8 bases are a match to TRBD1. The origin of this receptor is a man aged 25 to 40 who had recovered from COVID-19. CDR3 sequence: CASTWTGNEQFF. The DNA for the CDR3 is TGTGCCAGCACCTGGACAGGGAATGAGCAGTTCTTC.